The TCR beta chain under discussion was sequenced for a study of blood T cell repertoires in COVID-19. Produced via immunoSEQ multiplex PCR; TCRdb's table is partial and in-frame only. The repertoire holds approximately 350,000 clones, with 75% to 90% as singletons. This clone was seen a few times. This clonotype originated in a woman in her sixties with COVID-19, enrolled during active disease. Sequencing was done on a sample of peripheral blood.

The CDR3 coding sequence is TGTGCCAGCAGCCCGGACGGAGGCTCTGGAAACACCATATATTTT. This translates into CASSPDGGSGNTIYF. V and J are TRBV6-5 and TRBJ1-3; no reliable D call. The CDR3 totals 15 residues. Germline values: CDR1 MNHEY, CDR2 SVGAGI. V dropped 6 bases and J dropped 0 bases, with 12 bases sitting between them.